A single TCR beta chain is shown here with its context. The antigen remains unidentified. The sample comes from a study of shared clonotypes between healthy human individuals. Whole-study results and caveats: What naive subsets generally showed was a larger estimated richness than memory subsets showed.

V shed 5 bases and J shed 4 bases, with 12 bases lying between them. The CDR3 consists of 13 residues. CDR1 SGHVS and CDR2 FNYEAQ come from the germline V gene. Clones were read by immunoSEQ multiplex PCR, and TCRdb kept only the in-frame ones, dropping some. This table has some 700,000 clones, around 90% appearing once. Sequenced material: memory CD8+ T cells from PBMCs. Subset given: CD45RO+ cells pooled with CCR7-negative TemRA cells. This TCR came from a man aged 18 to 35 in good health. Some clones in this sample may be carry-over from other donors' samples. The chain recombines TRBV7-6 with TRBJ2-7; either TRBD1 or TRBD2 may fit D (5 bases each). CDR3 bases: TGTGCCAGCAGCCCGGGGCGGGCGTACGAGCAGTACTTC. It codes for CASSPGRAYEQYF.